This TCR beta chain was obtained from a study of shared clonotypes between healthy human individuals. General study points: Generally, naive subsets (rather than memory subsets) showed larger estimated richness.

Authors' analysis steps: Because ImmunoSEQ provided only junction sequences with no quality scores, the filtering differed. Libraries were prepared by immunoSEQ multiplex PCR; TCRdb keeps only in-frame clonotypes and omits some of them. The V and J calls and clone size are taken from that table; D and trimming were inferred from the DNA. Among 1,400,000 or so clones listed, approximately 98.5% were seen once. As concerns this clone: Its antigen is currently unknown.

V lost 6 bases, J lost 4 bases, and 15 bases stayed unmatched. Germline-derived CDR1 and CDR2 are SGHNT and YYREEE (reference sequence). The CDR3 has 18 residues. The chain carries TRBV5-4 and TRBJ2-7; 14 positions agree with TRBD2. The source is a man aged 30 to 45 in good health. Sequenced sample: naive CD4+ T cells sorted from blood. The subset: CD45RA+ positively selected. The CDR3: CASNARGLAGVGGYEQYF. The DNA for the CDR3 is TGTGCCAGCAACGCGCGGGGACTAGCGGGAGTCGGGGGTTACGAGCAGTACTTC.